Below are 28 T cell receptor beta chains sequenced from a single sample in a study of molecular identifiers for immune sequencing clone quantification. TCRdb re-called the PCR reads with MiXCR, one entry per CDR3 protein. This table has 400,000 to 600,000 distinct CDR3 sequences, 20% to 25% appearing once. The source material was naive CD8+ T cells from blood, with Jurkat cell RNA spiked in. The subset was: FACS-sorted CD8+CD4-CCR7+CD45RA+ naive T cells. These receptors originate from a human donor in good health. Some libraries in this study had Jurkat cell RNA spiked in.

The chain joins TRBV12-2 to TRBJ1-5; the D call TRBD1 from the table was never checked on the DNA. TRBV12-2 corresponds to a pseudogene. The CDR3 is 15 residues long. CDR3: CASPGAVNSNQPQHF. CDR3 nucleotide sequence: TGTGCAAGTCCTGGGGCGGTAAATAGCAATCAGCCCCAGCATTTT.

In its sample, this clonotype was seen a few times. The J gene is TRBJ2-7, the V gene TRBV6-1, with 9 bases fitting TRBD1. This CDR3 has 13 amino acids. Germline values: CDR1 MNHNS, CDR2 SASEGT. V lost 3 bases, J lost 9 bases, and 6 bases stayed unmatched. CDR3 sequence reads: CASSEDRGGWQYF. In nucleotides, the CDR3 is TGTGCCAGCAGTGAGGACAGGGGAGGATGGCAGTACTTC.

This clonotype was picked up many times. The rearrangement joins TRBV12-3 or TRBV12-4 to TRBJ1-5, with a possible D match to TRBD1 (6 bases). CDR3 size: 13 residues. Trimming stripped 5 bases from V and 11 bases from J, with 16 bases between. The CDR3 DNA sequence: TGTGCCAGCAGTCGGGGGGCCGGCCTGGCCCAGCATTTT. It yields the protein CASSRGAGLAQHF.

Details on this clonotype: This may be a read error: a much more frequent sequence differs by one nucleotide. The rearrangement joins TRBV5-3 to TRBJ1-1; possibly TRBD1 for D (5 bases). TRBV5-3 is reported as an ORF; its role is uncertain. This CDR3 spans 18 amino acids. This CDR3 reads CASSLAAGRRRPNTEASF. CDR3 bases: TGTGCCAGCAGCTTGGCGGCGGGGCGACGGCGACCTAACACTGAAGCTTCCTTT.

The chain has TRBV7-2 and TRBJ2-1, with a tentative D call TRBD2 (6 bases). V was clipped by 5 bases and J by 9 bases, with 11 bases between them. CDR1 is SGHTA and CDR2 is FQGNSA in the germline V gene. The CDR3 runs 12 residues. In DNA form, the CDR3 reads TGTGCCAGCAGCAATCTAGCGATTGAGCAGTTCTTC. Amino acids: CASSNLAIEQFF.

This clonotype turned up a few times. CDR3 sequence: CASSQTREGYEQYF. The CDR3, as DNA: TGCGCCAGCAGCCAAACCAGAGAGGGCTACGAGCAGTACTTC. The chain uses TRBV4-1 and TRBJ2-7; possible D gene TRBD2, 5 bases. V lost 2 bases and J 3 bases, leaving 11 bases between the germline ends. There are 14 residues in the CDR3. The germline V gene encodes CDR1 MGHRA and CDR2 YSYEKL.

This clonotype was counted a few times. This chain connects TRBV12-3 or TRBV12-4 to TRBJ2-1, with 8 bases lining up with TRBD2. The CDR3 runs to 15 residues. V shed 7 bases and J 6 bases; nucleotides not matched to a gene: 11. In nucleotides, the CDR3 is TGTGCCAGCATGAGTCGGCGGGGGGCTCTCAATGAGCAGTTCTTC. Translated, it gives CASMSRRGALNEQFF.

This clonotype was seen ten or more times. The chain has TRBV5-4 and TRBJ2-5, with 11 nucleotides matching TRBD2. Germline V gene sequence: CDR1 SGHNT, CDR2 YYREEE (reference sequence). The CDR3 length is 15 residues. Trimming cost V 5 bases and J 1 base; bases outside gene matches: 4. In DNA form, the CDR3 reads TGTGCCAGCAGATTTAGCGGGGGGGCCCAAGAGACCCAGTACTTC. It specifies CASRFSGGAQETQYF.

The CDR3 sequence: CASSFGLAGPYEQYF. The CDR3, as DNA: TGTGCCAGCAGTTTCGGACTAGCGGGGCCCTACGAGCAGTACTTC. The chain joins TRBV27 to TRBJ2-7, with TRBD2 matching over 12 bases. The CDR3 runs 15 residues. In germline, CDR1 is MNHEY, CDR2 SMNVEV (reference sequence). Trimming removed 3 bases from V and 2 bases from J; junction bases left unmatched: 2.

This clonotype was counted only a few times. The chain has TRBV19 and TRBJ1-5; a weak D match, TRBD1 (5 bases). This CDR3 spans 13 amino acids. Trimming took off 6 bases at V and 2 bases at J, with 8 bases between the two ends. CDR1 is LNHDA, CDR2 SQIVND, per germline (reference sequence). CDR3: CASRMGGNQPQHF. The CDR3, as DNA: TGTGCCAGTAGAATGGGGGGCAATCAGCCCCAGCATTTT. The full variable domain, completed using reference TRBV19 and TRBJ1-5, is DGGITQSPKYLFRKEGQNVTLSCEQNLNHDAMYWYRQDPGQGLRLIYYSQIVNDFQKGDIAEGYSVSREKKESFPLTVTSAQKNPTAFYLCASRMGGNQPQHFGDGTRLSIL.

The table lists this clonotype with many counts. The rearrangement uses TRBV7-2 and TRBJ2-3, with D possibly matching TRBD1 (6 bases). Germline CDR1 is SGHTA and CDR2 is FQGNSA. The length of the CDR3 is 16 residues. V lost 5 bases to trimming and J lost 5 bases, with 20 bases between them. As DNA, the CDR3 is TGTGCCAGCAGCGGTCCCAGGGGTCCTAAGGTAGATACGCAGTATTTT. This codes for CASSGPRGPKVDTQYF.

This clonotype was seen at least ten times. CDR3 sequence (DNA): TGTGCCAGCAGCCCGAGTAGATGGGCAGCCAAAAACATTCAGTACTTC. The encoded protein is CASSPSRWAAKNIQYF. The V call is TRBV13, the J call TRBJ2-4, with unresolved D. Germline V gene data show CDR1 as PRHDT and CDR2 as FYEKMQ (reference sequence). The V end was cut by 5 bases, the J end by 0 bases, with 14 bases between. This CDR3 is 16 amino acids long. Drawing the rest from reference TRBV13 and TRBJ2-4, the complete variable domain is AAGVIQSPRHLIKEKRETATLKCYPIPRHDTVYWYQQGPGQDPQFLISFYEKMQSDKGSIPDRFSAQQFSDYHSELNMSSLELGDSALYFCASSPSRWAAKNIQYFGAGTRLSVL.

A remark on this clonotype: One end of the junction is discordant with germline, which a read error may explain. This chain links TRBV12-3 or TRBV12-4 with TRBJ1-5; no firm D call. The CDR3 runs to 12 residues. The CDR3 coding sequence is TGTGCCAGCAGTTTAGCGAATCAGCCCCAGCAGTTT. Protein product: CASSLANQPQQF.

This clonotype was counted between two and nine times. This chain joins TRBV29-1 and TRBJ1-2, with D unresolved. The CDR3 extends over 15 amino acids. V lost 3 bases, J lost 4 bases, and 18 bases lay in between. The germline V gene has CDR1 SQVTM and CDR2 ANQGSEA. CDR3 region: CSVEEEERSGYGYTF. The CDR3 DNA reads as TGCAGCGTTGAGGAAGAAGAAAGATCGGGCTATGGCTACACCTTC.

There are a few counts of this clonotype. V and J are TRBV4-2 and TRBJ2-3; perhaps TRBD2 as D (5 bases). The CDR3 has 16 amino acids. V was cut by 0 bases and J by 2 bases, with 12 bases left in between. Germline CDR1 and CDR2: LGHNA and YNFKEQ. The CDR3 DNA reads TGTGCCAGCAGCCAAGAGGGAGAGACCTACACAGATACGCAGTATTTT. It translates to CASSQEGETYTDTQYF.

The CDR3 DNA reads as TGTGCCAGCAGCCCACCAGGGGTTGGAAACACCATATATTTT. Its translation: CASSPPGVGNTIYF. The chain joins TRBV14 to TRBJ1-3, with TRBD1 as a possible D gene (6 bases). Germline V lookup: CDR1 SGHDN, CDR2 FVKESK. V lost 4 bases and J lost 3, with 10 bases in between. The CDR3 is 14 residues long.

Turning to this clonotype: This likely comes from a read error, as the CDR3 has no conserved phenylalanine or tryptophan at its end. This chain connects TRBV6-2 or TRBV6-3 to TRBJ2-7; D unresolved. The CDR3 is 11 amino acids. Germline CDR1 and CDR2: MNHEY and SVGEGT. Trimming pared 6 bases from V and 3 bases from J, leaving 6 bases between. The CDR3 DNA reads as TGTGCCAGCAGCCACGACTACGAGCAGTACCTC. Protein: CASSHDYEQYL.

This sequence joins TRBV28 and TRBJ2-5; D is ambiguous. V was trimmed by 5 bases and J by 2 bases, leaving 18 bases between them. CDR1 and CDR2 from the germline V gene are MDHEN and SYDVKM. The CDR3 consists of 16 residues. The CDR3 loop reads CASSPGPHKVQETQYF. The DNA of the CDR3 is TGTGCCAGCAGTCCCGGGCCTCATAAAGTTCAAGAGACCCAGTACTTC.

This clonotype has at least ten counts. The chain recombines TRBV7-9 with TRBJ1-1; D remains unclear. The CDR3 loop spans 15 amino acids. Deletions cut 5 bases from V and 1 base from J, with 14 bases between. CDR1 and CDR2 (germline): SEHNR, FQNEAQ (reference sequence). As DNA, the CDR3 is TGTGCCAGCAGCCCATGGGGAGGGAAGAACACTGAAGCTTTCTTT. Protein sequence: CASSPWGGKNTEAFF.

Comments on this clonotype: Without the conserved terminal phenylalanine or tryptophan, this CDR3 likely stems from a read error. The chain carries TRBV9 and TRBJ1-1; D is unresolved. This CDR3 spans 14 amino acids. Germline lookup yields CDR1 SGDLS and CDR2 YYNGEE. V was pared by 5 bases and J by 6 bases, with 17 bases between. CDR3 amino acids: CASSADHIPAEAFL. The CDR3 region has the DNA TGTGCCAGCAGTGCGGACCATATACCGGCTGAAGCTTTCCTT.

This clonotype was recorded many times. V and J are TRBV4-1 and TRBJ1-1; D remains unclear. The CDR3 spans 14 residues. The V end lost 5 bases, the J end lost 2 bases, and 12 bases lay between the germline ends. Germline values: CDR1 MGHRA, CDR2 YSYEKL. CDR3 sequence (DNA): TGCGCCAGCAGCGGAGTGAAGGCTAACACTGAAGCTTTCTTT. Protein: CASSGVKANTEAFF.

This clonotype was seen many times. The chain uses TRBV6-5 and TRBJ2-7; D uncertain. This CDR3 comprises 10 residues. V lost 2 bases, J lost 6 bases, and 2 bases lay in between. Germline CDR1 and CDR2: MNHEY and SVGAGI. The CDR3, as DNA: TGTGCCAGCAGTTACCCCGAGCAGTACTTC. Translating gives CASSYPEQYF.

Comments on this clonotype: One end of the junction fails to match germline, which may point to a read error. The CDR3 protein is CASSLGPEYERYF. The CDR3 bases are TGTGCCAGCTCGCTCGGCCCTGAATACGAGCGGTACTTC. The chain uses TRBV27 and TRBJ2-7, with no clear D. There are 13 residues in the CDR3. Germline V gene lookup returns CDR1 MNHEY and CDR2 SMNVEV (reference sequence).

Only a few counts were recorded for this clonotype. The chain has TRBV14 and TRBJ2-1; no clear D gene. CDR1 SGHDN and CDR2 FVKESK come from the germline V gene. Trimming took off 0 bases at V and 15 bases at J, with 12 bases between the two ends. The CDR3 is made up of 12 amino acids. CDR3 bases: TGTGCCAGCAGCCAAGATTCGCGGCCGGGGTTCTTC. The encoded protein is CASSQDSRPGFF.

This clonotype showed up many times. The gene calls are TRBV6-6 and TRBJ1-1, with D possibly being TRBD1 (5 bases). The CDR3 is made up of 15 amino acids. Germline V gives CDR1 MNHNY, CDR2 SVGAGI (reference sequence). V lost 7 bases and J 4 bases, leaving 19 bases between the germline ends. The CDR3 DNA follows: TGTGCCAGCACCCTCCACAACCCGGGGGGCACTGAAGCTTTCTTT. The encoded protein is CASTLHNPGGTEAFF.

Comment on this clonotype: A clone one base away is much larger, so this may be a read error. Here the CDR3 DNA reads TGTGCCAGCGGCGGGGATTGGGCCACTGAAGCTTTCTTT. It codes for CASGGDWATEAFF. This chain links TRBV7-9 with TRBJ1-1, with unresolved D. The germline gives CDR1 SEHNR, CDR2 FQNEAQ (reference sequence). Trimming shortened V by 8 bases and J by 4 bases, and 14 bases separated the two germline ends. CDR3 length: 13 residues.

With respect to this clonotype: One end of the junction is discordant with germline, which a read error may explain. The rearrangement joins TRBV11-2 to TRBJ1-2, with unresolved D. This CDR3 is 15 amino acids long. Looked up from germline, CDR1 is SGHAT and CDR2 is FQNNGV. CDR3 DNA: TGTGCCGGCAGCTTAGGTCCCAGGCCTAACTATGGCTACACCTTC. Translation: CAGSLGPRPNYGYTF.

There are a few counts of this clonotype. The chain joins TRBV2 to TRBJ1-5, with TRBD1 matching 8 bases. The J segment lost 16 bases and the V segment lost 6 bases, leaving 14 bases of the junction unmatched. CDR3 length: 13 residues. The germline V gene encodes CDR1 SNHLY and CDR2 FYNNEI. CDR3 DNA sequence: TGTGCCAGCAGATCCGGATGGGACAGGCACAGTCATTTT. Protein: CASRSGWDRHSHF.